What follows is one TCR beta chain and its context. This CDR3 contains 15 residues. From germline, CDR1 is KGHDR and CDR2 SFDVKD. V lost 2 bases, J lost 7 bases, and 8 bases stayed unmatched. Primed by a sample-barcoded 5' primer and a J-beta primer mix, a second PCR proceeded for 7 to 11 cycles. TCRdb reanalysed the 5' RACE reads using MiXCR and keeps one entry per CDR3 protein. Among roughly 1,500,000 distinct CDR3 sequences listed, about 40% were seen once. The data belong to a study of blood T cells in healthy people across ages. Material: blood. The V and J genes are TRBV24-1 and TRBJ2-7, with 9 bases matching TRBD1. The origin of this receptor is a woman aged 18-29 years in good health. The CDR3 loop is CATSDSQGADNEQYF. Here the CDR3 DNA reads TGTGCCACCAGTGATTCACAGGGGGCTGACAATGAGCAGTACTTC.